This T cell receptor (beta chain) was recorded in a study of chemoradiotherapy in HPV16-positive cancers. Trimming took off 0 bases at V and 6 bases at J, with 12 bases between the two ends. Germline values: CDR1 SGHNT, CDR2 YYREEE (reference sequence). This CDR3 is built from 14 residues. Over chemoradiotherapy, repertoires were sampled more than once. Sequencing used immunoSEQ multiplex PCR; TCRdb keeps in-frame clones, though not all of them. The table lists about 830 clones, roughly 75% of them singletons. The chain is built from TRBV5-4 and TRBJ1-1, with D possibly matching TRBD1 (5 bases). This TCR came from a human donor with HPV-associated anogenital cancer. This material consisted of tumor tissue, taken from a patient who underwent chemoradiotherapy. CDR3 bases: TGTGCCAGCAGCTTGGACCGGGGACCCCCTGAAGCTTTCTTT. Amino acids: CASSLDRGPPEAFF.